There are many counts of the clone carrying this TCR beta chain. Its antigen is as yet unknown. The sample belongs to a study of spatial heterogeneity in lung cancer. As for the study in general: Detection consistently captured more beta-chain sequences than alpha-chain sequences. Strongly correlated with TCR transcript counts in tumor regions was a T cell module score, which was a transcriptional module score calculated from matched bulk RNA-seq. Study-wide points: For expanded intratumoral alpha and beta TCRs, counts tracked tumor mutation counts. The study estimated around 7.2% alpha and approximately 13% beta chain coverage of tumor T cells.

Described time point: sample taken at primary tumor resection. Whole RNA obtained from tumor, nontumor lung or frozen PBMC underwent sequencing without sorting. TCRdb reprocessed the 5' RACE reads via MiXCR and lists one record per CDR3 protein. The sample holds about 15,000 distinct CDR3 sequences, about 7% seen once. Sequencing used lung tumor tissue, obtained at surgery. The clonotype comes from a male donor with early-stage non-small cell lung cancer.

The CDR3 loop is CASSRDQGEAFF. CDR3 coding DNA: TGTGCCAGCTCACGGGACCAGGGGGAAGCTTTCTTT. The chain links TRBV18 to TRBJ1-1, with D possibly matching TRBD1 (6 bases). Trimming pared 4 bases from V and 8 bases from J, leaving 11 bases between. CDR3 size: 12 residues. Germline V lookup: CDR1 KGHSH, CDR2 LQKENI.